This passage covers 27 T cell receptor beta chains from one sample sequenced in a study of blood T cell dynamics during melanoma immunotherapy. Time point meaning: pre-treatment baseline. Sequenced by immunoSEQ multiplex PCR; TCRdb stores in-frame clones only, minus some. The data show a few thousand clones, with approximately 90% seen just once and roughly 3.5% held by the top ten. The sample consisted of blood, taken from a patient treated with checkpoint blockade. The receptors shown here come from a human donor with melanoma.

This chain uses TRBV10-2 with TRBJ1-1, with 7 bases identical to TRBD1. This CDR3 spans 13 amino acids. The J segment lost 7 bases and the V segment lost 8 bases, leaving 10 bases of the junction unmatched. Germline CDR1 and CDR2: WSHSY and SAAADI. Here the CDR3 DNA reads TGCGCCAGCCGTCGGGATCCAGGGGGTGAAGCTTTCTTT. Translating gives CASRRDPGGEAFF.

This sequence joins TRBV6-6 and TRBJ1-1; D possibly corresponds to TRBD1 (6 bases). This CDR3 region has 12 residues. Germline V lookup: CDR1 MNHNY, CDR2 SVGAGI (reference sequence). Trimming removed 8 bases from V and 6 bases from J, with 13 bases in between. The CDR3, as DNA: TGTGCCAGCGAGAAGGGGGTGGCTGAAGCTTTCTTT. It specifies CASEKGVAEAFF.

The chain employs TRBV29-1 and TRBJ1-2; a weak D match, TRBD1 (6 bases). The CDR3 contains 12 residues. Germline loops: CDR1 SQVTM, CDR2 ANQGSEA. Trimming removed 6 bases at V and 7 bases at J, with 15 bases between. The CDR3 DNA sequence: TGCAGCGTAGCCTCCCTCAGGGGTGGCTACACCTTC. Amino acid sequence: CSVASLRGGYTF.

The chain combines TRBV5-1 with TRBJ2-5; D gene uncertain. Germline values: CDR1 SGHRS, CDR2 YFSETQ. The CDR3 runs to 14 residues. V was pared by 1 base and J by 1 base, with 8 bases between. CDR3 region: CASSLMGSQETQYF. The CDR3 DNA reads TGCGCCAGCAGCTTGATGGGCAGCCAAGAGACCCAGTACTTC.

The gene calls are TRBV19 and TRBJ1-2; TRBD1 agrees at 8 bases. J was trimmed by 2 bases and V by 5 bases; bases with no gene match: 19. Germline CDR1 LNHDA, CDR2 SQIVND (reference sequence). This CDR3 contains 19 residues. This chain's CDR3 is CASSPLSGGGRYMNYGYTF. DNA of the CDR3: TGTGCCAGTAGTCCGTTATCAGGGGGCGGACGCTACATGAACTATGGCTACACCTTC.

The genes are TRBV11-3 and TRBJ2-1, with TRBD1 matching 8 bases. Germline V gives CDR1 SGHNT, CDR2 YENEEA. V trimming: 2 bases; J trimming: 0 bases; junction bases outside the gene matches: 3. The CDR3 contains 16 residues. The CDR3 spells CASSLTGGSSYNEQFF. The CDR3 nucleotides are TGTGCCAGCAGCTTAACAGGGGGGAGCTCCTACAATGAGCAGTTCTTC.

This clone appeared a single time. This sequence joins TRBV9 and TRBJ2-6; the D is unclear. The V gene lost 0 bases and the J gene lost 0 bases, with 13 bases spanning the gap. CDR3 length equals 18 residues. In germline, CDR1 is SGDLS, CDR2 YYNGEE. The CDR3 here is CASSVDLRSGSGANVLTF. The CDR3 nucleotides read TGTGCCAGCAGCGTAGATTTGCGGAGTGGCTCTGGGGCCAACGTCCTGACTTTC. The full variable domain, rest sourced from reference TRBV9 and TRBJ2-6, is DSGVTQTPKHLITATGQRVTLRCSPRSGDLSVYWYQQSLDQGLQFLIQYYNGEERAKGNILERFSAQQFPDLHSELNLSSLELGDSALYFCASSVDLRSGSGANVLTFGAGSRLTVL.

This clone was recorded once. This sequence joins TRBV5-6 and TRBJ2-7; no definite D call. The germline V gene has CDR1 SGHDT and CDR2 YYEEEE. The CDR3 covers 14 residues. Between the trimmed V and J ends, which lost 2 bases and 2 bases, there was a span of 11 bases. The CDR3 sequence: CASSLRFRTYEQYF. The CDR3 coding sequence is TGTGCCAGCAGCTTACGTTTCAGGACCTACGAGCAGTACTTC.

The rearrangement joins TRBV18 to TRBJ1-1, with a tentative D call TRBD1 (6 bases). The V end was cut by 5 bases, the J end by 0 bases, with 10 bases between. There are 14 residues in the CDR3. CDR1 and CDR2 (germline): KGHSH, LQKENI. CDR3 DNA: TGTGCCAGCTCAAACAGGGCCGTGAACACTGAAGCTTTCTTT. Translated: CASSNRAVNTEAFF. Full variable domain (rest looked up from reference TRBV18 and TRBJ1-1): NAGVMQNPRHLVRRRGQEARLRCSPMKGHSHVYWYRQLPEEGLKFMVYLQKENIIDESGMPKERFSAEFPKEGPSILRIQQVVRGDSAAYFCASSNRAVNTEAFFGQGTRLTVV.

The V call is TRBV30, the J call TRBJ1-5, with TRBD1 matching 8 bases. V shed 5 bases and J 6 bases; nucleotides not matched to a gene: 9. Germline CDR1 is GTSNPN and CDR2 is SVGIG (reference sequence). This CDR3 has 14 amino acids. CDR3: CAWGTGSSGQPQHF. The CDR3 DNA follows: TGTGCCTGGGGGACAGGAAGTTCGGGTCAGCCCCAGCATTTT.

This clone was seen a handful of times. This chain connects TRBV6-6 to TRBJ1-2, with D perhaps matching TRBD1 (5 bases). This CDR3 has 12 residues. V gave up 6 bases and J gave up 8 bases, with 13 bases separating them. The germline V gene has CDR1 MNHNY and CDR2 SVGAGI (reference sequence). The CDR3 is CASSHGDWGYTF. The CDR3 DNA is TGTGCCAGCAGCCACGGGGACTGGGGCTACACCTTC.

This rearrangement joins TRBV19 to TRBJ1-2; D unresolved. The CDR3 has 14 residues. V lost 7 bases to trimming and J lost 6 bases, with 18 bases between them. CDR1 is LNHDA, CDR2 SQIVND, per germline (reference sequence). CDR3 sequence reads: CASTLFRGSDGYTF. The CDR3 DNA reads as TGTGCCAGTACCCTTTTTCGGGGTTCCGATGGCTACACCTTC.

V usage is TRBV5-5 and J usage is TRBJ2-2; D is possibly TRBD1 or TRBD2 (5 bases each). Trimming pared 4 bases from V and 1 base from J, leaving 14 bases between. The CDR3 is 16 residues long. The germline V gene has CDR1 SGHKS and CDR2 YYEKEE (reference sequence). The CDR3: CASSVTGTVNTGELFF. DNA of the CDR3: TGTGCCAGCAGCGTTACCGGGACGGTGAACACCGGGGAGCTGTTTTTT.

This sequence joins TRBV7-2 and TRBJ2-3; D gene uncertain. The germline CDR1 and CDR2 sequences are SGHTA and FQGNSA. V lost 2 bases and J 5 bases, leaving 11 bases between the germline ends. The CDR3 has 14 amino acids. In DNA, the CDR3 is TGTGCCAGCAGCTTATATGGGCCGGGAGATACGCAGTATTTT. It is translated as CASSLYGPGDTQYF.

The rearrangement joins TRBV9 to TRBJ2-2, with 8 bases fitting TRBD2. The V gene's germline CDR1 is SGDLS and CDR2 YYNGEE. After removal of 0 bases from V and 7 bases from J, the junction contained 5 bases not matched to a gene. The CDR3 consists of 15 residues. DNA for the CDR3: TGTGCCAGCAGCGTAGTGGGGACTAGTTACGGGGAGCTGTTTTTT. Residues: CASSVVGTSYGELFF.

This clone was recorded once. The chain recombines TRBV11-2 with TRBJ2-7; perhaps D is TRBD1 or TRBD2 (7 bases each). The ends were cut back, 1 base at V and 3 bases at J, with 16 bases in the middle. Germline V gene sequence: CDR1 SGHAT, CDR2 FQNNGV. This CDR3 has 16 residues. The CDR3 DNA reads as TGTGCCAGCAGCTTAGGGTCAGGGGGGGGCCGCTACGAGCAGTACTTC. Its translation: CASSLGSGGGRYEQYF.

This chain uses TRBV16 with TRBJ1-6; D call uncertain. V lost 3 bases to trimming and J lost 5 bases, with 17 bases between them. Germline loops: CDR1 KGHSY, CDR2 FQNENV. CDR3 size: 17 residues. The CDR3, as DNA: TGTGCCAGCAGCCAGAACCTGCGGCTGGGGAATAATTCACCCCTCCACTTT. Protein product: CASSQNLRLGNNSPLHF.

The rearrangement uses TRBV7-3 and TRBJ2-5; D uncertain. Trimming left V 3 bases short and J 4 bases short, with 9 bases between. The CDR3 is 13 residues long. Per the germline V gene, CDR1 is SGHTA and CDR2 is FQGTGA. Here the CDR3 DNA reads TGTGCCAGCAGCTTTAACATGGGAGAGACCCAGTACTTC. Translated, it gives CASSFNMGETQYF.

DNA of the CDR3: TGCGCCAGCAGCCCCCTGACGGTGGGGGACGTGGATTCACCCCTCCACTTT. It yields the protein CASSPLTVGDVDSPLHF. This chain connects TRBV5-1 to TRBJ1-6; a possible D gene is TRBD1 (5 bases). Germline assignment: CDR1 SGHRS and CDR2 YFSETQ. CDR3 length equals 17 residues. V was cut by 4 bases and J by 8 bases, with 22 bases left in between.

This chain uses TRBV2 with TRBJ1-1; no definite D call. Germline-derived CDR1 and CDR2 are SNHLY and FYNNEI. The CDR3 runs 14 residues. V lost 1 base and J lost 2, with 8 bases in between. The CDR3 DNA reads as TGTGCCAGCAGTGAAGATCGGGGAAACACTGAAGCTTTCTTT. Its translation is CASSEDRGNTEAFF.

The CDR3 loop reads CAISEFGGGPNIQYF. The CDR3, as DNA: TGTGCCATCAGTGAGTTTGGGGGGGGACCAAACATTCAGTACTTC. This chain uses TRBV10-3 with TRBJ2-4; 7 positions match TRBD2. CDR3 length: 15 amino acids. J was trimmed by 6 bases and V by 1 base; bases with no gene match: 6. The germline V gene encodes CDR1 ENHRY and CDR2 SYGVKD.

The genes are TRBV29-1 and TRBJ2-7; TRBD1 matches at 7 bases. Losses at the gene ends were 6 bases for V and 8 bases for J; bases not matched to a gene: 10. CDR1 is SQVTM, CDR2 ANQGSEA, per germline. CDR3 length: 12 amino acids. CDR3 nucleotide sequence: TGCAGCGTGAAGACAGGGCCCTTTCAGCAGTACTTC. This codes for CSVKTGPFQQYF.

The chain is built from TRBV9 and TRBJ1-1; D not certain. This CDR3 has 14 residues. In germline, CDR1 is SGDLS, CDR2 YYNGEE. V gave up 3 bases and J gave up 2 bases, with 11 bases separating them. CDR3 in DNA: TGTGCCAGCAGCGGGGAGGCATCAAACACTGAAGCTTTCTTT. It is translated as CASSGEASNTEAFF.

The rearrangement uses TRBV27 and TRBJ1-2; D might be TRBD1 (5 bases). The CDR3 sequence is 16 residues long. The V end was cut by 3 bases, the J end by 4 bases, with 18 bases between. Per germline, CDR1 MNHEY and CDR2 SMNVEV (reference sequence). For the CDR3, the DNA is TGTGCCAGCAGTTTCGCTGGGGAGGGGCGCGGCTATGGCTACACCTTC. Amino acid sequence: CASSFAGEGRGYGYTF.

The rearrangement joins TRBV11-2 to TRBJ2-5, with no clear D. The germline gives CDR1 SGHAT, CDR2 FQNNGV. Trimming took 1 base from V and 4 from J, leaving 13 bases between them. The CDR3 spans 15 residues. The chain's CDR3 is CASSLVLESGETQYF. CDR3 sequence (DNA): TGTGCCAGCAGCTTAGTCCTCGAAAGTGGAGAGACCCAGTACTTC.

This chain joins TRBV19 and TRBJ2-6; D not certain. Germline CDR1 reads LNHDA; CDR2 reads SQIVND (reference sequence). Between the trimmed V and J ends, which lost 4 bases and 4 bases, there was a span of 8 bases. CDR3 size: 14 residues. CDR3 loop: CASSTLTGANVLTF. CDR3 DNA: TGTGCCAGTAGTACTTTAACGGGGGCCAACGTCCTGACTTTC.

This clone occurred once. The V call is TRBV29-1, the J call TRBJ1-4; TRBD1 aligns across 9 bases. CDR1 SQVTM and CDR2 ANQGSEA come from the germline V gene. The ends lost 7 bases at V and 8 bases at J; junction bases unmatched: 11. The CDR3 is 14 amino acids. In DNA, the CDR3 is TGCAGCGCCCAAGGGGGGACAGGGAGGGAAAAACTGTTTTTT. This encodes CSAQGGTGREKLFF.